These T cell receptor beta chains were read from a single sample in a study of shared clonotypes between healthy human individuals. The table came from immunoSEQ multiplex PCR; TCRdb's copy has only in-frame clones and leaves some out. The sample includes approximately 1.9 million clones, 93% of them seen just once. The sequenced sample consisted of naive CD8+ T cells from PBMCs. All receptors derive from a man aged 18 to 30 in good health. Some clones in this sample may be carry-over from other donors' samples. Each CDR3 is given with its conserved first and last residue. Fields, in order: D gene, V gene, J gene, clone size, CDR3 protein, CDR3 DNA. D genes are given only for firm matches. Size is stated for part of the rows, as once, few or many counts, or as a class when the clone is expanded.

>.|TRBV11-2|TRBJ2-7|.
CASSQRAGRAYEQYF
TGTGCCAGCAGCCAACGGGCAGGCAGAGCCTACGAGCAGTACTTC
>.|TRBV6-1|TRBJ2-7|.
CASGEDLVWTYEQYF
TGTGCCAGCGGGGAGGATCTTGTTTGGACCTACGAGCAGTACTTC
>.|TRBV13|TRBJ1-2|.
CASSFTGSQEGRGYTF
TGTGCCAGCAGCTTTACCGGCAGCCAGGAGGGCCGTGGCTACACCTTC
>TRBD1|TRBV11-2|TRBJ2-2|.
CASSFGQGVIGELFF
TGTGCCAGCAGCTTTGGACAGGGGGTAATCGGGGAGCTGTTTTTT
>.|TRBV6-5|TRBJ2-1|.
CASSYSRTASYNEQFF
TGTGCCAGCAGTTACTCCCGGACAGCTTCCTACAATGAGCAGTTCTTC
>TRBD2|TRBV7-3|TRBJ2-7|.
CASSLLSSGLAEDQGLEQYF
TGTGCCAGCAGCCTACTTTCTTCGGGACTAGCGGAGGACCAGGGGCTCGAGCAGTACTTC
>.|TRBV5-6|TRBJ1-2|.
CASSLPGVYYGYTF
TGTGCCAGCAGCTTACCCGGCGTTTACTATGGCTACACCTTC
>.|TRBV2|TRBJ1-2|once
CASRDRGLYGYTF
TGTGCCAGCAGAGACCGGGGCCTCTATGGCTACACCTTC
>.|TRBV27|TRBJ1-1|few
CASSPAGGTEAFF
TGTGCCAGCAGCCCTGCCGGGGGCACTGAAGCTTTCTTT
>.|TRBV5-1|TRBJ2-7|.
CASSLSDLSYEQYF
TGCGCCAGCAGCTTGTCGGACCTATCCTACGAGCAGTACTTC
>TRBD1|TRBV7-9|TRBJ2-2|.
CASSLAGWTGNTGELFF
TGTGCCAGCAGCTTAGCGGGTTGGACAGGGAACACCGGGGAGCTGTTTTTT
>TRBD2|TRBV10-2|TRBJ2-2|.
CASGLAGGPNTGELFF
TGCGCCAGCGGACTAGCGGGAGGACCGAACACCGGGGAGCTGTTTTTT
>.|TRBV5-5|TRBJ2-7|.
CASSPPSYEQYF
TGTGCCAGCAGCCCCCCCTCCTACGAGCAGTACTTC
>.|TRBV27|TRBJ1-5|.
CASSLDGYSNQPQHF
TGTGCCAGCAGTTTAGACGGGTATAGCAATCAGCCCCAGCATTTT
>.|TRBV2|TRBJ2-3|.
CASSGRDNTDTQYF
TGTGCCAGCAGTGGCCGGGACAACACAGATACGCAGTATTTT
>TRBD1|TRBV9|TRBJ2-2|.
CASSVARGQGYTGELFF
TGTGCCAGCAGCGTAGCTCGAGGACAGGGTTACACCGGGGAGCTGTTTTTT
>.|TRBV29-1|TRBJ1-1|.
CSVEEWAGENTEAFF
TGCAGCGTTGAAGAGTGGGCAGGAGAGAACACTGAAGCTTTCTTT
>TRBD1|TRBV15|TRBJ1-5|.
CATSRKAGQGYNQPQHF
TGTGCCACCAGCAGGAAGGCGGGACAGGGTTACAATCAGCCCCAGCATTTT
>.|TRBV9|TRBJ1-4|.
CASSVVPTGREKLFF
TGTGCCAGCAGCGTAGTCCCAACAGGACGCGAAAAACTGTTTTTT
>.|TRBV19|TRBJ1-1|.
CAVKGPMNTEAFF
TGTGCCGTAAAGGGACCGATGAACACTGAAGCTTTCTTT
>.|TRBV28|TRBJ2-3|once
CASSFPGHQTSTDTQYF
TGTGCCAGCAGTTTCCCGGGACATCAAACTAGCACAGATACGCAGTATTTT
>TRBD2|TRBV7-9|TRBJ2-7|.
CASSFTSGSGEQYF
TGTGCCAGCAGCTTTACTAGCGGGAGTGGCGAGCAGTACTTC
>TRBD1|TRBV19|TRBJ1-5|.
CASSMRDRHNQPQHF
TGTGCCAGTAGTATGCGGGACAGACACAATCAGCCCCAGCATTTT
>TRBD1|TRBV27|TRBJ1-1|.
CASSYDRGGTEAFF
TGTGCCAGCAGTTACGACAGGGGAGGCACTGAAGCTTTCTTT
>TRBD2|TRBV19|TRBJ2-7|.
CASTLGRGSAYEQYF
TGTGCCAGTACTCTTGGGAGGGGATCCGCCTACGAGCAGTACTTC
>TRBD1|TRBV9|TRBJ2-1|.
CATSPGTGRYNEQFF
TGTGCCACTTCACCCGGGACAGGGAGATACAATGAGCAGTTCTTC
>.|TRBV5-8|TRBJ1-1|.
CASSYMGGTEAFF
TGTGCCAGCAGCTACATGGGTGGCACTGAAGCTTTCTTT
>TRBD2|TRBV13|TRBJ2-3|.
CASSLRLAGLTDTQYF
TGTGCCAGCAGCTTGAGGCTAGCGGGACTCACAGATACGCAGTATTTT
>TRBD2|TRBV28|TRBJ2-3|.
CASSSPLRTSGKTADTQYF
TGTGCCAGCAGTTCCCCCCTCAGGACTAGCGGGAAAACGGCAGATACGCAGTATTTT
>.|TRBV9|TRBJ1-1|.
CASSVEGRNTEAFF
TGTGCCAGCAGCGTGGAGGGGAGGAACACTGAAGCTTTCTTT
>.|TRBV27|TRBJ2-7|.
CASSFTSLYEQYF
TGTGCCAGCAGCTTTACTAGCTTATACGAGCAGTACTTC
>.|TRBV19|TRBJ2-3|.
CASSISGRTTDTQYF
TGTGCCAGTAGTATAAGCGGCAGGACCACAGATACGCAGTATTTT
>.|TRBV7-6|TRBJ2-1|.
CASSLARGWLANEQFF
TGTGCCAGCAGCTTAGCTCGTGGGTGGTTAGCCAATGAGCAGTTCTTC
>.|TRBV25-1|TRBJ1-3|.
CASSEYPSGTAGNTIYF
TGTGCCAGCAGTGAATATCCTTCCGGGACGGCTGGAAACACCATATATTTT
>.|TRBV9|TRBJ2-5|.
CASSEGRFQETQYF
TGTGCCAGCAGCGAGGGACGGTTCCAAGAGACCCAGTACTTC
>TRBD1|TRBV28|TRBJ2-7|.
CASRLTGQGYEQYF
TGTGCCAGCCGACTGACAGGGCAGGGGTACGAGCAGTACTTC
>.|TRBV5-1|TRBJ1-4|.
CASSRAGPRGIEKLFF
TGCGCCAGCAGCAGAGCAGGGCCTCGGGGAATTGAAAAACTGTTTTTT
>TRBD1|TRBV7-8|TRBJ2-2|.
CASSRDSANTGELFF
TGTGCCAGCAGCCGGGACAGCGCGAACACCGGGGAGCTGTTTTTT
>.|TRBV11-2|TRBJ2-1|few
CASSFDNEQFF
TGTGCCAGCAGCTTTGACAATGAGCAGTTCTTC
>.|TRBV19|TRBJ1-3|.
CASSIVLGAGNTIYF
TGTGCCAGTAGTATCGTCCTTGGGGCTGGAAACACCATATATTTT
>TRBD2|TRBV12-5|TRBJ2-2|.
CASGLIAGEPNTGELFF
TGTGCTAGTGGTTTGATAGCGGGAGAGCCAAACACCGGGGAGCTGTTTTTT
>TRBD2|TRBV12-5|TRBJ2-1|once
CASGLFSGTYNEQFF
TGTGCTAGTGGTTTATTTAGCGGGACTTACAATGAGCAGTTCTTC
>.|TRBV28|TRBJ2-7|.
CASSPGQGGGYEQYF
TGTGCCAGCAGTCCCGGACAGGGAGGGGGCTACGAGCAGTACTTC
>TRBD2|TRBV7-6|TRBJ2-1|.
CASSLLAGANNEQFF
TGTGCCAGCAGCTTACTAGCGGGCGCTAACAATGAGCAGTTCTTC
>TRBD1|TRBV5-4|TRBJ2-7|.
CASRHRDRVPYEQYF
TGTGCCAGCAGACACCGGGACAGGGTACCCTACGAGCAGTACTTC
>.|TRBV7-8|TRBJ1-4|.
CASGAGDYEKLFF
TGTGCCAGCGGGGCGGGTGATTATGAAAAACTGTTTTTT
>TRBD2|TRBV5-4|TRBJ2-3|.
CASSLKREVGTDTQYF
TGTGCCAGCAGCTTGAAGCGGGAGGTGGGTACAGATACGCAGTATTTT
>.|TRBV27|TRBJ2-7|.
CASSLSGEANPYEQYF
TGTGCCAGCAGTTTATCGGGGGAAGCCAACCCCTACGAGCAGTACTTC
>TRBD1|TRBV19|TRBJ1-1|once
CASSGAWFGTGGTEAFF
TGTGCCAGTAGTGGAGCTTGGTTCGGGACAGGGGGCACTGAAGCTTTCTTT
>.|TRBV2|TRBJ1-1|.
CASKTAYLNTEAFF
TGTGCCAGCAAAACAGCTTACTTGAACACTGAAGCTTTCTTT
>.|TRBV6-6|TRBJ1-1|.
CASSYSGAGTEAFF
TGTGCCAGCAGTTACTCAGGGGCCGGTACTGAAGCTTTCTTT
>TRBD1|TRBV5-8|TRBJ1-5|.
CASSADRGRNWNQPQHF
TGTGCCAGCAGCGCCGACAGGGGGCGGAATTGGAATCAGCCCCAGCATTTT